This entry features one T cell receptor (beta chain) sequence. Its antigen is undetermined. The source of the sample is a study of cytomegalovirus exposure and HLA in healthy donors. Overall study context: The roughly 110 validation repertoires were reported in a later analysis to have been generated on the same platform as the approximately 700 first-cohort repertoires.

Study results and caveats: Cytomegalovirus status, reportedly, was diagnosed with high specificity and sensitivity by the classifier. The listing of roughly 160 TCR beta chains classed them as cytomegalovirus-associated. Subsequent analysis revealed that first-cohort TCR clusters tended to co-occur in the 90 to 150 validation repertoires.

Repertoires were generated with immunoSEQ multiplex PCR, while TCRdb's copy carries only in-frame clones and drops some. The sample yields tens of thousands of clones, roughly 97% seen once. Germline V gene sequence: CDR1 MNHNS, CDR2 SASEGT. CDR3 size: 12 residues. V shed 8 bases, J shed 10 bases, and the junction held 7 bases outside the gene matches. Sequencing was carried out using PBMCs. This clonotype originated in a man between 18 and 35 years old in good health and CMV-seronegative. V usage is TRBV6-1 and J usage is TRBJ1-5, with 8 bases aligning to TRBD1. The CDR3 is CASSGGTEPQHF. DNA for the CDR3: TGTGCCAGCTCAGGGGGCACGGAACCCCAGCATTTT.